The sequence of this TCR beta chain was determined in a study of shared clonotypes between healthy human individuals. Findings and limits, study-wide: Among a handful of donors, around 5% of naive CD4 clonotypes were found in common. Rarefaction analysis demonstrated incomplete sorted-subset sequencing notwithstanding large depth.

The CDR3 runs to 13 residues. Germline CDR1 is SQVTM and CDR2 is ANQGSEA. The V end lost 4 bases, the J end lost 5 bases, and 11 bases lay between the germline ends. Clones were sequenced by immunoSEQ multiplex PCR, and TCRdb holds only the in-frame ones, with some missing. The data hold 2.3 million or so clones, with just over 90% observed a single time. This clone has a handful of counts. The antigen remains undetermined. This clonotype was obtained from a man between 18 and 29 years old in good health. Some clones in this sample may be carry-over from other donors' samples. The rearrangement uses TRBV29-1 and TRBJ1-4; D gene uncertain. Sequencing input: naive CD4+ T cells from PBMCs. Subset here: CD45RA+ positively selected. In DNA form, the CDR3 reads TGCAGCGTTGTGTCCGGATCGAATGAAAAACTGTTTTTT. Protein product: CSVVSGSNEKLFF.